This T cell receptor (beta chain) was obtained from a study of blood T cell repertoires in COVID-19. Study details: Both acute and convalescent COVID-19 samples were obtained from the United States, Italy and Spain. PBMCs, B-cell-depleted T cells, or T cells were the source of the cDNA or gDNA that made up the material.

It was during active infection that Seattle patients were enrolled and then longitudinally followed. Germline V lookup: CDR1 GTSNPN, CDR2 SVGIG (reference sequence). The CDR3 runs 15 residues. Trimming took 3 bases from V and 5 from J; bases not matched to a gene: 9. Original processing notes: Nucleated cell counts were estimated from reference gene primer amplification. Assay: immunoSEQ multiplex PCR; the TCRdb copy retains only in-frame clones and omits some. V, J and clone size were drawn from that table, and D and trimming were deduced from the DNA. The repertoire holds about 210,000 clones, with 85% as singletons.

The chain links TRBV30 to TRBJ1-2, with 10 bases matching TRBD1. The receptor's source is a man in his forties or fifties with COVID-19, enrolled during active disease. Sequenced: peripheral blood. CDR3 nucleotide sequence: TGTGCCTGGAGCCATTTGGGACAGGGGATTTATGGCTACACCTTC. It encodes CAWSHLGQGIYGYTF.